Shown below are 8 T cell receptor beta chains from a single sample sequenced in a study of lymphopenia after photon versus proton radiotherapy. Profiling relied on immunoSEQ multiplex PCR, and the TCRdb table lists in-frame clones only, not all of them. Of 35,000 to 40,000 clones in the sample, more than 70% were seen once. The sample here was peripheral blood, taken from a patient treated with photon-based radiotherapy. The receptors were sampled from a man between 45 and 60 years old with gastric cancer.

The genes are TRBV28 and TRBJ1-6; D might be TRBD1 (5 bases). V lost 5 bases and J 8 bases, leaving 25 bases between the germline ends. This CDR3 comprises 18 residues. Germline lookup yields CDR1 MDHEN and CDR2 SYDVKM. The CDR3 DNA reads TGTGCCAGCAGTCCATCCCGGGGGTTGGGATCTATTGATTCACCCCTCCACTTT. Residues: CASSPSRGLGSIDSPLHF.

The gene calls are TRBV6-6 and TRBJ1-2, with 9 bases lining up with TRBD1. V shed 7 bases, J shed 6 bases, and the junction held 12 bases outside the gene matches. The CDR3 covers 15 residues. Germline V lookup: CDR1 MNHNY, CDR2 SVGAGI (reference sequence). The CDR3 sequence: CASTLQGANRDGYTF. DNA of the CDR3: TGTGCCAGCACGCTACAGGGGGCGAATAGGGATGGCTACACCTTC.

This clone was recorded only once. The rearrangement uses TRBV19 and TRBJ2-1, with a weak D call TRBD2 (6 bases). The germline V gene has CDR1 LNHDA and CDR2 SQIVND (reference sequence). Trimming cost V 3 bases and J 7 bases, with 22 bases left between them. This CDR3 spans 17 amino acids. This CDR3 is CASSIQWRVTGRNEQFF. In nucleotides, the CDR3 is TGTGCCAGTAGTATCCAATGGAGGGTAACCGGGCGGAATGAGCAGTTCTTC.

CDR3 sequence: CAWSRQVGTEAFF. The CDR3 nucleotides read TGTGCCTGGAGTCGGCAGGTAGGGACTGAAGCTTTCTTT. The chain links TRBV30 to TRBJ1-1; D gene ambiguous. The CDR3 is 13 residues long. Germline assignment: CDR1 GTSNPN and CDR2 SVGIG (reference sequence). Trimming stripped 2 bases from V and 5 bases from J, with 12 bases between.

The chain uses TRBV14 and TRBJ1-2; D is ambiguous. V gave up 0 bases and J gave up 5 bases, with 7 bases separating them. The CDR3 has 13 amino acids. Per the germline V gene, CDR1 is SGHDN and CDR2 is FVKESK. CDR3 sequence (DNA): TGTGCCAGCAGCCAAGATGGCCTTTATGGCTACACCTTC. Its translation: CASSQDGLYGYTF.

The V gene is TRBV19, the J gene TRBJ1-2, with TRBD1 identical over 7 bases. V lost 10 bases, J lost 8 bases, and 13 bases stayed unmatched. The CDR3 loop spans 13 amino acids. Germline V gene data show CDR1 as LNHDA and CDR2 as SQIVND (reference sequence). The CDR3 sequence is CATQTGSYTGYTF. The CDR3 DNA reads as TGTGCCACTCAGACAGGGAGTTACACGGGCTACACCTTC.

The rearrangement joins TRBV19 to TRBJ2-1; maybe TRBD2 (6 bases). The CDR3 length is 14 residues. Per germline, CDR1 LNHDA and CDR2 SQIVND (reference sequence). Trimming took 3 bases from V and 1 from J, leaving 7 bases between them. For the CDR3, the DNA is TGTGCCAGTAGTATGGGAGGTTCCTACAATGAGCAGTTCTTC. Residues: CASSMGGSYNEQFF.

This chain connects TRBV6-6 to TRBJ1-2; TRBD1 is a possible D gene (6 bases). The CDR3 totals 14 residues. Germline V gives CDR1 MNHNY, CDR2 SVGAGI (reference sequence). V was trimmed by 0 bases and J by 7 bases, leaving 12 bases between them. The CDR3 DNA reads as TGTGCCAGCAGTTACTCGGAACAGGGTACTGGCTACACCTTC. Amino acid sequence: CASSYSEQGTGYTF.